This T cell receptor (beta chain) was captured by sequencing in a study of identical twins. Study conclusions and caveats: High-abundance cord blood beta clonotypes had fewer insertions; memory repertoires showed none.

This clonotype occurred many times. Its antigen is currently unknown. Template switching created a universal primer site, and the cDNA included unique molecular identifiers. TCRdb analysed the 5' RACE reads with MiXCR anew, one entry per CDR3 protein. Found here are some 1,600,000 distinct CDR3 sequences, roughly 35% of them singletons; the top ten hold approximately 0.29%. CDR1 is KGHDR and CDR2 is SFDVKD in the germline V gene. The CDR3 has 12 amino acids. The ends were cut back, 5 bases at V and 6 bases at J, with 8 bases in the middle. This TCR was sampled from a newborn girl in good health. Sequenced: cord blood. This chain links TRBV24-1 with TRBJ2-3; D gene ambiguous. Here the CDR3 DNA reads TGTGCCACCAGTGTAGGTGGGGATACGCAGTATTTT. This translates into CATSVGGDTQYF.